The 14 T cell receptor beta chains below were found in one sample sequenced in a study of blood T cell repertoires in COVID-19. Generated by immunoSEQ multiplex PCR, the TCRdb table keeps only in-frame clones and is missing some. Of 75,000 to 90,000 clones listed, 85% to 90% are singletons. The sample consisted of peripheral blood. The receptors derive from a man of 80 years or more with active or convalescent COVID-19.

The rearrangement joins TRBV5-1 to TRBJ1-3, with D perhaps TRBD1 (5 bases). The CDR3 consists of 13 residues. The V end was cut by 3 bases, the J end by 4 bases, with 8 bases between. Germline-derived CDR1 and CDR2 are SGHRS and YFSETQ. CDR3: CASSSQEGNTIYF. The CDR3 bases are TGCGCCAGCAGCTCACAGGAAGGAAACACCATATATTTT.

The chain recombines TRBV4-1 with TRBJ2-3; 14 bases agree with TRBD2. V lost 2 bases and J lost 5; bases outside the gene matches: 9. The germline V gene has CDR1 MGHRA and CDR2 YSYEKL. The CDR3 spans 18 residues. For the CDR3, the DNA is TGCGCCAGCAGCCAACGAACCGGACTAGCGGGAGGCGGAGATACGCAGTATTTT. Encoded protein: CASSQRTGLAGGGDTQYF.

This clone was recorded once. One end of the junction fails to match germline, which may point to a read error. V usage is TRBV7-7 and J usage is TRBJ2-3; 9 nucleotides match TRBD2. The germline CDR1 and CDR2 sequences are SSHAT and FNYEAQ (reference sequence). This CDR3 spans 16 amino acids. The CDR3 coding sequence is TGTGCTAGCAGCTTACTGGGCGGGGGGGTCACAGATACGCAGTATTTT. Protein sequence: CASSLLGGGVTDTQYF.

This clone was counted a few times. J is TRBJ1-4 and V is TRBV4-2; D is perhaps TRBD1 (5 bases). Trimming took off 1 base at V and 6 bases at J, with 9 bases between the two ends. Per germline, CDR1 LGHNA and CDR2 YNFKEQ. This CDR3 contains 14 residues. The CDR3 nucleotides are TGTGCCAGCAGCCAAGGGGGGGGAGATGAAAAACTGTTTTTT. Its protein product is CASSQGGGDEKLFF.

The V gene is TRBV18, the J gene TRBJ1-5; D gene ambiguous. V was clipped by 6 bases and J by 6 bases, with 15 bases between them. The germline gives CDR1 KGHSH, CDR2 LQKENI. The CDR3 loop spans 14 amino acids. CDR3: CASSRMELGQPQHF. The CDR3 DNA is TGTGCCAGCTCGCGGATGGAGTTAGGTCAGCCCCAGCATTTT.

CDR3 region: CASSLLQGAHEQYV. In DNA form, the CDR3 reads TGTGCCAGCAGCTTATTACAGGGGGCCCACGAGCAGTACGTC. V usage is TRBV11-2 and J usage is TRBJ2-7; 9 nucleotides match TRBD1. The junction had 4 bases not matched to a gene; V was cut back by 2 bases and J by 5 bases. CDR3 size: 14 residues. Germline-derived CDR1 and CDR2 are SGHAT and FQNNGV.

This clone was seen a single time. Here the CDR3 DNA reads TGTGCCAGCAGCCAAGCACTAGCGGGATTCGAGACCCAGTACTTC. Translated, it gives CASSQALAGFETQYF. The rearrangement links TRBV3-1 (or the pseudogene TRBV3-2) to TRBJ2-5; 10 bases line up with TRBD2. Germline CDR1 and CDR2: LGHDT and YNNKEL (reference sequence). The junction had 4 bases not matched to a gene; V was cut back by 1 base and J by 5 bases. The CDR3 extends over 15 amino acids.

V is TRBV28 and J is TRBJ1-2; D might be TRBD1 (6 bases). CDR1 is MDHEN, CDR2 SYDVKM, per germline. This CDR3 has 13 amino acids. Trimming stripped 6 bases from V and 0 bases from J, with 8 bases between. This chain's CDR3 is CASSRQANYGYTF. The DNA for the CDR3 is TGTGCCAGCAGCCGACAGGCTAACTATGGCTACACCTTC.

This clone was observed a handful of times. The V call is TRBV11-3, the J call TRBJ2-1; a possible D gene is TRBD2 (5 bases). The germline V gene has CDR1 SGHNT and CDR2 YENEEA. The V gene lost 3 bases and the J gene lost 8 bases, with 14 bases spanning the gap. The CDR3 spans 14 residues. The CDR3 protein is CASSFGPERDEQFF. CDR3 bases: TGTGCCAGCAGCTTCGGGCCCGAGAGGGATGAGCAGTTCTTC.

V gene TRBV6-6 combines with J gene TRBJ1-5; 9 bases map to TRBD1. V lost 5 bases and J lost 0; bases outside the gene matches: 8. From germline, CDR1 is MNHNY and CDR2 SVGAGI (reference sequence). The CDR3 loop spans 17 amino acids. The CDR3 coding sequence is TGTGCCAGCAGTCCCGGGACAGGGCAGGATAGCAATCAGCCCCAGCATTTT. As protein: CASSPGTGQDSNQPQHF.

This chain uses TRBV5-1 with TRBJ1-2; 8 nucleotides align to TRBD1. V shed 4 bases, J shed 4 bases, and the junction held 3 bases outside the gene matches. This CDR3 is 13 amino acids long. Germline V gene data show CDR1 as SGHRS and CDR2 as YFSETQ. The chain's CDR3 is CASSDRGSYGYTF. CDR3 bases: TGCGCCAGCAGCGACAGGGGCAGCTATGGCTACACCTTC.

CDR3 bases: TGTGCCAGCAGGAAAGTAGTAACTAATGAAAAACTGTTTTTT. Its translation: CASRKVVTNEKLFF. The gene calls are TRBV27 and TRBJ1-4; D remains ambiguous. The CDR3 has 14 amino acids. The germline V gene encodes CDR1 MNHEY and CDR2 SMNVEV (reference sequence). V was pared by 6 bases and J by 1 base, with 9 bases between.

The chain has TRBV3-1 (or the pseudogene TRBV3-2) and TRBJ2-3, with 8 positions matching TRBD1. Germline lookup yields CDR1 LGHDT and CDR2 YNNKEL (reference sequence). V dropped 5 bases and J dropped 4; count of bases not matched to a gene: 5. The CDR3 is 14 amino acids. CDR3 in DNA: TGTGCCAGCAGCTGGACAGGGTCCGCAGATACGCAGTATTTT. It codes for CASSWTGSADTQYF.

This clone occurred once. This chain connects TRBV19 to TRBJ1-4; D may be TRBD1 (6 bases). The CDR3 covers 14 residues. Deletions cut 7 bases from V and 1 base from J, with 10 bases between. Per the germline V gene, CDR1 is LNHDA and CDR2 is SQIVND (reference sequence). The CDR3 sequence is CASTLDRTNEKLFF. CDR3 DNA sequence: TGTGCCAGTACCCTGGACAGAACTAATGAAAAACTGTTTTTT.